A single sample is the source of the 13 T cell receptor beta chains below, sequenced in a study of T cells in Graves' hyperthyroidism and ophthalmopathy. Regions amplified from RNA transcripts were the TCR beta CDR3 regions. The HTBI primer set served for first-round RT-PCR of the TCR CDR3. TCRdb redid the calling of the multiplex PCR reads with MiXCR, one entry per CDR3 protein. The sample includes about 640,000 distinct CDR3 sequences, 45% of them seen just once. Specimen: peripheral blood or thyroid tissue (not recorded which). These receptors all stem from an adult man with Graves' disease, either hyperthyroidism or ophthalmopathy (not recorded which).

This chain connects TRBV7-9 to TRBJ2-7; TRBD2 aligns across 8 bases. The germline CDR1 and CDR2 sequences are SEHNR and FQNEAQ (reference sequence). This CDR3 is 16 amino acids long. The trim removed 4 bases at V and 2 bases at J, leaving 10 bases unmatched. This CDR3 reads CASSSSDGRDAYEQYF. In nucleotides, the CDR3 is TGTGCCAGCAGCTCCTCGGACGGGAGGGATGCCTACGAGCAGTACTTC.

V gene TRBV25-1 combines with J gene TRBJ2-7; D might be TRBD1 (6 bases). Looked up from germline, CDR1 is MGHDK and CDR2 is SYGVNS. CDR3 length equals 12 residues. Trimming stripped 11 bases from V and 0 bases from J, with 11 bases between. CDR3 sequence (DNA): TGTGCCCGGGACACAAGCTCCTACGAGCAGTACTTC. Its protein is CARDTSSYEQYF.

Ten or more counts support this clonotype. This sequence joins TRBV7-2 and TRBJ1-5, with D tentatively TRBD1 (5 bases). Per germline, CDR1 SGHTA and CDR2 FQGNSA. The CDR3 runs 15 residues. Trimming removed 6 bases at V and 0 bases at J, with 12 bases between. CDR3 sequence reads: CASRPGGVSNQPQHF. CDR3 DNA sequence: TGTGCCAGCAGGCCGGGGGGGGTTAGCAATCAGCCCCAGCATTTT.

The chain has TRBV12-3 or TRBV12-4 and TRBJ1-5; 10 positions agree with TRBD1. The CDR3 sequence is 14 residues long. The V and J ends lost 3 bases and 7 bases, in that order; junction bases with no gene match: 3. The CDR3 region is CASSFLDRGQPQHF. The CDR3 DNA reads TGTGCCAGCAGTTTCTTGGACAGGGGGCAGCCCCAGCATTTT.

CDR3 sequence (DNA): TGTGCCAGCAGCGATCTCGGGAGGGACTACGAGCAGTACTTC. This translates into CASSDLGRDYEQYF. The chain employs TRBV11-1 and TRBJ2-7, with 8 positions matching TRBD2. The CDR3 has 14 residues. Germline CDR1 SGHAT, CDR2 FQDESV (reference sequence). V lost 5 bases to trimming and J lost 3 bases; unmatched junction nucleotides: 6.

The rearrangement links TRBV10-3 to TRBJ1-1; the match to TRBD1 covers 9 bases. Germline loops: CDR1 ENHRY, CDR2 SYGVKD. The CDR3 loop spans 14 amino acids. J lost 7 bases, V lost 3 bases, and 6 bases had no gene match. DNA for the CDR3: TGTGCCATCAGTGAAACAGGGGGCGCGGTTGAAGCTTTCTTT. The encoded protein is CAISETGGAVEAFF.

This clonotype has ten or more counts. V usage is TRBV5-6 and J usage is TRBJ1-1, with D possibly matching TRBD1 (6 bases). Germline V gene lookup returns CDR1 SGHDT and CDR2 YYEEEE. Trimming shortened V by 3 bases and J by 10 bases, and 13 bases separated the two germline ends. The CDR3 is made up of 12 amino acids. CDR3 in amino acids: CASSSGALGAFF. In DNA form, the CDR3 reads TGTGCCAGCAGCTCGGGGGCGTTGGGAGCTTTCTTT. Full variable domain (outside the CDR3, taken from reference TRBV5-6 and TRBJ1-1): DAGVTQSPTHLIKTRGQQVTLRCSPKSGHDTVSWYQQALGQGPQFIFQYYEEEERQRGNFPDRFSGHQFPNYSSELNVNALLLGDSALYLCASSSGALGAFFGQGTRLTVV.

A note on this clonotype: The final CDR3 position lacks the conserved phenylalanine or tryptophan, pointing to a likely read error. This chain links TRBV7-2 with TRBJ1-5; unclear D gene. The CDR3 is made up of 15 amino acids. Germline lookup yields CDR1 SGHTA and CDR2 FQGNSA. The DNA of the CDR3 is TGTGCCACCAGCTTGGGTGACTATAACAATCAGCCCCAGCATTCT. Protein: CATSLGDYNNQPQHS.

This clonotype was picked up a small number of times. The chain couples TRBV5-1 to TRBJ1-1; maybe TRBD1 (5 bases). The CDR3 is 16 amino acids. The V end was cut by 3 bases, the J end by 0 bases, with 15 bases between. In germline, CDR1 is SGHRS, CDR2 YFSETQ. The CDR3 here is CASSSRDTSLNTEAFF. CDR3 sequence (DNA): TGCGCCAGCAGCTCCAGGGATACTTCGTTGAACACTGAAGCTTTCTTT.

This rearrangement joins TRBV9 to TRBJ2-2; 10 bases line up with TRBD1. The CDR3 is 16 residues long. Germline trimming cut 5 bases from V and 5 bases from J; bases unmatched to any gene: 9. Germline lookup yields CDR1 SGDLS and CDR2 YYNGEE. The CDR3 DNA reads as TGTGCCAGCAGTTTAAGGACAGGGGGTGGTACCGGGGAGCTGTTTTTT. It codes for CASSLRTGGGTGELFF.

In this sample, this clonotype turned up many times. The chain recombines TRBV7-2 with TRBJ2-7, with D possibly TRBD1 on 5 matching bases. V was shortened by 2 bases and J by 5 bases, with 13 bases between the two germline ends. Germline CDR1 and CDR2: SGHTA and FQGNSA. This CDR3 comprises 14 residues. The CDR3 sequence is CASSLSGRVDEQYF. The CDR3 DNA sequence: TGTGCCAGCAGCTTATCGGGCAGGGTTGACGAGCAGTACTTC.

CDR3 loop: CASSHSGGGNPYEQYF. CDR3 coding DNA: TGTGCCAGCAGCCACTCAGGAGGGGGCAATCCCTACGAGCAGTACTTC. The chain couples TRBV9 to TRBJ2-7; D might be TRBD1 (7 bases). With 4 bases removed from V and 2 bases from J, the gap between germline ends came to 19 bases. Germline-derived CDR1 and CDR2 are SGDLS and YYNGEE. The CDR3 covers 16 residues.

This clonotype was seen once. V is TRBV9 and J is TRBJ2-5, with a possible D match to TRBD2 (6 bases). V lost 4 bases to trimming and J lost 10 bases, with 23 bases between them. The germline V gene encodes CDR1 SGDLS and CDR2 YYNGEE. The CDR3 totals 15 residues. CDR3 bases: TGTGCCAGCAGCATTAGTAAGAGGAGGGCAGAAGGCCAGTACTTC. It encodes CASSISKRRAEGQYF. The variable domain in full, with the rest retrieved from reference TRBV9 and TRBJ2-5, is DSGVTQTPKHLITATGQRVTLRCSPRSGDLSVYWYQQSLDQGLQFLIQYYNGEERAKGNILERFSAQQFPDLHSELNLSSLELGDSALYFCASSISKRRAEGQYFGPGTRLLVL.